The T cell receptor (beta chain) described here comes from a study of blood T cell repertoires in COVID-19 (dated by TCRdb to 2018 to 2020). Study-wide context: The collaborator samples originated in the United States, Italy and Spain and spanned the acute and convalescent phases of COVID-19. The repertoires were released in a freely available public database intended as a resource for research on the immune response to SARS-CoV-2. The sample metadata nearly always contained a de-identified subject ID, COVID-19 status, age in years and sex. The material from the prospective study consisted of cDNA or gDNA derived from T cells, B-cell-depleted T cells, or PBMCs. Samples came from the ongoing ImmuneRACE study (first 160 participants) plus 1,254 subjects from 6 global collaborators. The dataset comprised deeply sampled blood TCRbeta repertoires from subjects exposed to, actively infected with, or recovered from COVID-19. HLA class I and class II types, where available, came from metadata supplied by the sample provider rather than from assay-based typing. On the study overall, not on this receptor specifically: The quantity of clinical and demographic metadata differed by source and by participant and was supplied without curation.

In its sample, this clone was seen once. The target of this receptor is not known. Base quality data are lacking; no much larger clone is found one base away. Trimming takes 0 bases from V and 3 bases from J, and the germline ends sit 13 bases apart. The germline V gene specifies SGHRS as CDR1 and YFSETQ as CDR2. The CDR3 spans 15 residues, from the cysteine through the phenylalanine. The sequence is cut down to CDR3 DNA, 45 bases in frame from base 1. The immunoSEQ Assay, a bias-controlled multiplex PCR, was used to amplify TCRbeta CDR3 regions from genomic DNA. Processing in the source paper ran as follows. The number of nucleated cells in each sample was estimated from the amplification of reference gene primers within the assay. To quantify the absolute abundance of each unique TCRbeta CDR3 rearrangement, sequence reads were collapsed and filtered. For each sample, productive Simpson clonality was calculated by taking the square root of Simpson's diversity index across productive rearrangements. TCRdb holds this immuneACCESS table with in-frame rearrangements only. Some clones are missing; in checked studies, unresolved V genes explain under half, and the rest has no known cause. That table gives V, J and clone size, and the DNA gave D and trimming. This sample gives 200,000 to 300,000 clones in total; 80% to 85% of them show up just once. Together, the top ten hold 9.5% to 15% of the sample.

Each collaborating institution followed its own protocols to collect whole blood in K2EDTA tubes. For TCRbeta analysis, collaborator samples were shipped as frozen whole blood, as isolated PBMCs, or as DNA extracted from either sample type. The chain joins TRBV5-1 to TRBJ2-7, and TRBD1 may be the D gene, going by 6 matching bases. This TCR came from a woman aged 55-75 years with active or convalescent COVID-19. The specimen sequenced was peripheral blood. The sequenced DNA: TGCGCCAGCAGCTTGGTCCCCGGGACATTCTACGAGCAGTACTTC. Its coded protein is CASSLVPGTFYEQYF.